The sequence of this T cell receptor beta chain was determined in a study of PD-1 blockade in classical Hodgkin lymphoma. Study-wide background: The nivolumab dose that patients received was 3 mg/kg, given intravenously every 2 weeks.

TCRdb's copy holds only in-frame clones and misses some; the assay was immunoSEQ multiplex PCR. The table records around 25,000 clones, roughly 80% of them present only once. Findings and caveats of the study: Newly diagnosed patients had diversity similar to the baseline diversity of complete responders. There remain no defined causes for the repertoire differences, which possibly reflect disease activity or prior therapy. Any patient who commenced nivolumab under 1 year after ASCT was excluded.

Notes on this clone: Its antigen is as yet unknown.

Exposure to brentuximab vedotin varied, and each patient had relapsed following autologous stem cell transplantation. This CDR3 is 13 amino acids long. V lost 0 bases and J 11 bases, leaving 13 bases between the germline ends. CDR1 is SGHAT, CDR2 FQNNGV, per germline. The chain carries TRBV11-2 and TRBJ1-1, with D possibly matching TRBD1 (5 bases). This receptor was taken from a human donor with classical Hodgkin lymphoma. The sequencing here drew on peripheral blood mononuclear cells (PBMCs), taken before the second cycle of nivolumab. DNA for the CDR3: TGTGCCAGCAGCTTAGATACGGGGACGAGGGCTTTCTTT. Encoded protein: CASSLDTGTRAFF.